The source of this T cell receptor beta chain is a study of cytomegalovirus exposure and HLA in healthy donors. When sampled, the donors appeared nominally healthy, though they likely had unrecorded immune exposures. Study findings and constraints: A later analysis, which compared TCR beta chains of equal frequency, found the HLA-associated ones more clonally expanded.

Amplification used 60 Vbeta primers and 13 Jbeta primers. TCRdb's table, derived via immunoSEQ multiplex PCR, lists solely in-frame clones and lacks some. Among about 150,000 clones listed, 70% to 85% were seen once. Worth noting for this clone: Its matching antigen is unknown.

This CDR3 is 13 amino acids long. Trimming at V came to 10 bases and at J to 6 bases, leaving 8 bases not matched to a gene. Germline V lookup: CDR1 MDHEN, CDR2 SYDVKM. Sequenced input: PBMCs. The sequence was obtained from a man younger than 45 in good health and CMV-seronegative. V usage is TRBV28 and J usage is TRBJ2-7, with 11 bases identical to TRBD2. The CDR3 region has the DNA TGTGCCACCTCGACTAGCGGGGTCCCCGAGCAGTACTTC. This sequence encodes CATSTSGVPEQYF.